This T cell receptor beta chain originates from a study of vaccination and CD4 T cells after COVID-19. Treatment here: 10-day PBMC culture with coronavirus spike peptide pools or control peptides (ViraFEST assay). US Alpha, Beta and Delta variants postdated the positive PCR dates, which ran from March to December 2020. Regarding this clonotype: The target antigen is unknown.

V gave up 4 bases and J gave up 4 bases; unmatched junction bases: 9. The CDR3 has 15 amino acids. CDR1 KGHDR and CDR2 SFDVKD come from the germline V gene. The Oncomine TCR Beta short-read assay sequenced DNA from cultured CD4+ T cells. TCRdb called the PCR reads again in MiXCR, with one record for every CDR3 protein. This sample has 20,000 to 25,000 distinct CDR3 sequences, with less than 60% found just once. The sequence was obtained from a human donor who had recovered from COVID-19. The J gene is TRBJ2-7, the V gene TRBV24-1; 7 nucleotides align to TRBD1. Material: CD4+ T cells from blood, cultured in vitro. This CDR3 reads CATSDSGTAVYEQYF. The CDR3 DNA reads TGTGCCACCAGTGACTCCGGGACAGCGGTTTACGAGCAGTACTTC.